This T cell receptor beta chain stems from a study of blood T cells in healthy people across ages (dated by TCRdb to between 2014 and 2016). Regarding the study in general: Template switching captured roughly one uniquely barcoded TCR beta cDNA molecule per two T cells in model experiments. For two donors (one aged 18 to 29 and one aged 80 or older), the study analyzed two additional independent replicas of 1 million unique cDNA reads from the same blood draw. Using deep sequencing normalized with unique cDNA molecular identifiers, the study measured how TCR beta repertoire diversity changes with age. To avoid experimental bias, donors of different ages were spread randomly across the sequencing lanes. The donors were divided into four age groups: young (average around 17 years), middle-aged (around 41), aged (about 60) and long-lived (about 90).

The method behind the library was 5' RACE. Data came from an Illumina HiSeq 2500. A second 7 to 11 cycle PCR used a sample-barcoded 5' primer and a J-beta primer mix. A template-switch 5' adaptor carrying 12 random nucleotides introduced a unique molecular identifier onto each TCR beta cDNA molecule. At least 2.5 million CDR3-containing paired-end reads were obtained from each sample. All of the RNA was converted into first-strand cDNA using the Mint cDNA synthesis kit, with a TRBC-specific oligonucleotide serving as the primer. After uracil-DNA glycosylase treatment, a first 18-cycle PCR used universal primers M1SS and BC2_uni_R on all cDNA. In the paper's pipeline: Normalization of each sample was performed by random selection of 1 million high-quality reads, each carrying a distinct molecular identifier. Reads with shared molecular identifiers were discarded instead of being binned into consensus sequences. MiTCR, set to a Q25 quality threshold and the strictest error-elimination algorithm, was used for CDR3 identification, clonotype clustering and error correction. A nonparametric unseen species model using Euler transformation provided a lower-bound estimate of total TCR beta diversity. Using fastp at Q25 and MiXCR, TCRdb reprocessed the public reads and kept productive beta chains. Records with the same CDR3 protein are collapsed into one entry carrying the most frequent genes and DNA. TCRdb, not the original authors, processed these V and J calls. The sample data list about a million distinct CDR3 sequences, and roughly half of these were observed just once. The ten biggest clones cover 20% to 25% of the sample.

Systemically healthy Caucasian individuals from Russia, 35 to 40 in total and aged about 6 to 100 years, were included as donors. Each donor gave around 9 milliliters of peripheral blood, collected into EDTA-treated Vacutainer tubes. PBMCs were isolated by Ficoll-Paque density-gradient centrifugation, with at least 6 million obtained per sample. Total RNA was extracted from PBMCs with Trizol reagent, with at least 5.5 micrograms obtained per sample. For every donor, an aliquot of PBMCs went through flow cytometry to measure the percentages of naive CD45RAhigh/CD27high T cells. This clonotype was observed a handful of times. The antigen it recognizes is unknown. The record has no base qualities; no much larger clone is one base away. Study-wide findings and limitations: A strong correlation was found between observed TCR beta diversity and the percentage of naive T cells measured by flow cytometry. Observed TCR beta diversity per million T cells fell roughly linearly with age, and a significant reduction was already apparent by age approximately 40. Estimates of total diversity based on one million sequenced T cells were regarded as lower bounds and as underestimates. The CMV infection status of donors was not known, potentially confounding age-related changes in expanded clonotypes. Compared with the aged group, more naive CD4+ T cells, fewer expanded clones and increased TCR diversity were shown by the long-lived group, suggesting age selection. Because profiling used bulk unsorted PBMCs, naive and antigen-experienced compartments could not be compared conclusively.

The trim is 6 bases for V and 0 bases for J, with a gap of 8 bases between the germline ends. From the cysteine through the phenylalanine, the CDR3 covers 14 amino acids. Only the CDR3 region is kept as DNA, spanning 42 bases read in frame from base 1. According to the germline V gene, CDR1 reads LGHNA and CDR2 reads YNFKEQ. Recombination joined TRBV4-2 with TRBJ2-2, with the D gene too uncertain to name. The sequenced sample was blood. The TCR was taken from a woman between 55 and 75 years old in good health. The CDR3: CASRRLANTGELFF. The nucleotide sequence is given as TGTGCCAGCAGGAGGCTTGCGAACACCGGGGAGCTGTTTTTT.